Listed below are T cell receptor beta chains from one sample, sequenced in a study of blood T cells in healthy people across ages. TCRdb reanalysed the 5' RACE reads using MiXCR and keeps one entry per CDR3 protein. The sample holds about 780,000 distinct CDR3 sequences, about a quarter seen once. These data were also reused for a study on T cells of mothers and their children.

The material sequenced was blood. The receptors were sampled from a boy between 5 and 17 years old in good health. Each CDR3 is given with its conserved first and last residue. D genes are given only for firm matches. Clone size is given for some rows only: seen once, a few or many times, or a class if the clone is expanded.

d_call	j_call	clone_size	v_call	cdr3_aa	cdr3_nt
.	TRBJ2-7	.	TRBV6-1	CASSERDEASYEQYF	TGTGCCAGCAGTGAACGGGACGAAGCCTCCTACGAGCAGTACTTC
TRBD2	TRBJ2-5	.	TRBV6-1	CASSEGKRGTETLYF	TGTGCCAGCAGTGAAGGCAAGCGGGGAACTGAGACCCTGTACTTC
.	TRBJ2-1	.	TRBV27	CASSAFQGSSYNEQFF	TGTGCCAGCAGTGCGTTTCAGGGCAGCTCCTACAATGAGCAGTTCTTC
TRBD1	TRBJ1-6	few	TRBV20-1	CSARDSGTGYNSPLHF	TGCAGTGCTAGAGATTCCGGGACAGGGTATAATTCACCCCTCCACTTT
.	TRBJ2-7	few	TRBV6-5	CASSYSRDSSYEQYF	TGTGCCAGCAGTTACTCAAGGGACTCCTCCTACGAGCAGTACTTC
.	TRBJ1-1	.	TRBV7-2	CASSPLAGAFF	TGTGCCAGCAGCCCCCTGGCCGGAGCTTTCTTT
.	TRBJ2-5	few	TRBV2	CASCGDETQYF	TGTGCCAGCTGCGGGGATGAGACCCAGTACTTC
.	TRBJ1-5	few	TRBV5-1	CASSPDGPPNQPQHF	TGCGCCAGCAGCCCGGATGGGCCACCAAACCAGCCCCAGCATTTT
TRBD1	TRBJ2-1	few	TRBV7-3	CASNLGVGTGNNEQFF	TGTGCCAGCAACCTGGGGGTAGGGACAGGGAACAATGAGCAGTTCTTC
TRBD2	TRBJ2-1	few	TRBV24-1	CATAGTTYNEQFF	TGTGCCACAGCCGGGACTACATACAATGAGCAGTTCTTC
.	TRBJ1-2	few	TRBV18	CASSPGTYFSRRGLGYTF	TGTGCCAGCTCACCAGGGACCTACTTCAGCCGTAGGGGTCTCGGCTACACCTTC
TRBD2	TRBJ2-1	.	TRBV3-1	CASSLLAGRRNEQFF	TGTGCCAGCAGCCTCCTAGCGGGGAGGAGAAATGAGCAGTTCTTC
TRBD1	TRBJ2-7	few	TRBV25-1	CASSPVTGSDEQYF	TGTGCCAGCTCCCCGGTGACAGGGTCCGACGAGCAGTACTTC
TRBD1	TRBJ2-1	.	TRBV7-9	CANSHGTGSYNEQFF	TGTGCCAACAGTCACGGGACAGGTTCCTACAATGAGCAGTTCTTC
.	TRBJ1-1	.	TRBV27	CASSVGGLGTEAFF	TGTGCCAGCAGTGTCGGGGGTCTAGGCACTGAAGCTTTCTTT
.	TRBJ2-5	.	TRBV10-1	CATKKQGPQETQYF	TGCGCCACCAAAAAGCAGGGGCCTCAAGAGACCCAGTACTTC
.	TRBJ1-1	.	TRBV11-2	CASSPAGLTEAFF	TGTGCCAGCAGCCCCGCTGGTTTGACTGAAGCTTTCTTT
.	TRBJ2-7	few	TRBV7-3	CASSLNLVHEQYF	TGTGCCAGCAGCTTAAACCTAGTCCACGAGCAGTACTTC
TRBD1	TRBJ2-7	.	TRBV18	CASSPRASDRDQEQYF	TGTGCCAGCTCACCACGAGCTTCGGACAGGGATCAGGAGCAGTACTTC
.	TRBJ1-4	few	TRBV12-3/TRBV12-4	CASSLGLKTTNEKLFF	TGTGCCAGCAGTTTAGGCCTTAAGACAACTAATGAAAAACTGTTTTTT
TRBD1	TRBJ2-7	.	TRBV15	CATSSFVEAGGYEQYF	TGTGCCACCAGCAGCTTTGTTGAGGCAGGGGGCTACGAGCAGTACTTC
.	TRBJ1-6	few	TRBV6-5	CASNFPVPLHF	TGTGCCAGCAATTTTCCTGTACCCCTCCACTTT
TRBD2	TRBJ2-5	few	TRBV12-3/TRBV12-4	CASTFTSGGAETQYF	TGTGCCAGCACCTTTACTAGCGGGGGGGCTGAGACCCAGTACTTC
.	TRBJ2-4	.	TRBV20-1	CSAESLAKNIQYF	TGCAGTGCCGAGAGCCTAGCCAAAAACATTCAGTACTTC